The sequence of this T cell receptor beta chain was determined in a study of shared clonotypes between healthy human individuals. Negatively enriched CD4+ T cells were divided by CD45RA into naive and memory. The ends were cut back, 4 bases at V and 4 bases at J, with 8 bases in the middle. Germline values: CDR1 ENHRY, CDR2 SYGVKD. This CDR3 comprises 12 residues. Generated by immunoSEQ multiplex PCR, the TCRdb table keeps only in-frame clones and is missing some. Of more than 1,200,000 clones detected, approximately 98.5% appear once; the ten largest clones hold approximately 0.4%. The sample taken for sequencing was naive CD4+ T cells sorted from blood. Indicated subset: CD45RA+ positively selected. The source of this sequence is a man between 25 and 39 years old in good health. This chain uses TRBV10-3 with TRBJ2-7, with D hard to call. The DNA for the CDR3 is TGTGCCATCAGTGGGCAGCAATACGAGCAGTACTTC. It is translated as CAISGQQYEQYF.